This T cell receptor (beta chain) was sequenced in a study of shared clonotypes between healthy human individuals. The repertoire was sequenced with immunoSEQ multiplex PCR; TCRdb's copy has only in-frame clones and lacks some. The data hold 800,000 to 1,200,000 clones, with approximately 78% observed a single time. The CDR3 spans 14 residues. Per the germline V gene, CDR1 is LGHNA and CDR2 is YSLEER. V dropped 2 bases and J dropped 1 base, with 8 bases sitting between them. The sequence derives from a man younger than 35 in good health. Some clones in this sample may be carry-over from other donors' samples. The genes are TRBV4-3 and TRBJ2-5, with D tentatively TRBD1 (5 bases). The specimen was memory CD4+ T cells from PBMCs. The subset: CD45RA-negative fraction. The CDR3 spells CASSQQGSQETQYF. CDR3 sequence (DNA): TGCGCCAGCAGCCAACAGGGATCCCAAGAGACCCAGTACTTC.